The 20 T cell receptor beta chains given below trace back to one sample, sequenced in a study of shared clonotypes between healthy human individuals. TCRdb's copy holds only in-frame clones and misses some; the assay was immunoSEQ multiplex PCR. The sample holds 980,000 or so clones, 76% seen once. Sequenced sample: memory CD4+ T cells sorted from blood. Sample subset: CD45RA-negative fraction. Source of these receptors: a man aged 18 to 35 in good health.

The DNA for the CDR3 is TGTGCCAGCAGTGAGAGGACTAACTATGGCTACACCTTC. Its protein is CASSERTNYGYTF. V gene TRBV6-1 combines with J gene TRBJ1-2, with D uncertain. The CDR3 is 13 residues long. V lost 3 bases to trimming and J lost 0 bases, with 5 bases between them. Germline assignment: CDR1 MNHNS and CDR2 SASEGT.

In this sample, this clone turned up a few times. The CDR3 is CSVERDRARSTEAFF. The CDR3 bases are TGCAGCGTTGAGCGTGACAGGGCTCGGAGCACTGAAGCTTTCTTT. This sequence joins TRBV29-1 and TRBJ1-1; TRBD1 matches 7 bases. The CDR3 runs 15 residues. Trimming took 3 bases from V and 4 from J; bases not matched to a gene: 11. The germline V gene encodes CDR1 SQVTM and CDR2 ANQGSEA.

V is TRBV7-2 and J is TRBJ2-7; TRBD1 aligns across 10 bases. The V and J ends lost 1 base and 3 bases, in that order; junction bases with no gene match: 3. Germline assignment: CDR1 SGHTA and CDR2 FQGNSA. This CDR3 spans 15 amino acids. CDR3 sequence reads: CASSLGQGALYEQYF. CDR3 nucleotides: TGTGCCAGCAGCTTAGGACAGGGGGCTCTCTACGAGCAGTACTTC. Together with reference TRBV7-2 and TRBJ2-7, the CDR3 gives the full variable domain: GAGVSQSPSNKVTEKGKDVELRCDPISGHTALYWYRQSLGQGLEFLIYFQGNSAPDKSGLPSDRFSAERTGGSVSTLTIQRTQQEDSAVYLCASSLGQGALYEQYFGPGTRLTVT.

The CDR3 protein is CASRHPEVGTEAFF. The CDR3 region has the DNA TGTGCCAGCAGACACCCGGAGGTTGGGACTGAAGCTTTCTTT. V and J are TRBV6-5 and TRBJ1-1; unclear D gene. CDR3 length: 14 residues. The germline CDR1 and CDR2 sequences are MNHEY and SVGAGI. V shed 6 bases and J shed 5 bases, with 16 bases lying between them.

The chain employs TRBV28 and TRBJ1-4, with 7 positions matching TRBD1. V gave up 5 bases and J gave up 4 bases; unmatched junction bases: 10. CDR3 length: 16 residues. Germline CDR1 and CDR2: MDHEN and SYDVKM. CDR3 sequence (DNA): TGTGCCAGCAGTCCCTTCCGGGACAGCCTTAATGAAAAACTGTTTTTT. It is translated as CASSPFRDSLNEKLFF.

This clone was seen more than once but under ten times. A much bigger clone sits one base away, suggesting this may be a read error. This sequence joins TRBV5-5 and TRBJ2-2; maybe TRBD1 (6 bases). The CDR3 loop spans 12 amino acids. With 2 bases removed from V and 8 bases from J, the gap between germline ends came to 7 bases. In germline, CDR1 is SGHKS, CDR2 YYEKEE (reference sequence). The DNA of the CDR3 is TGTGCCAGCAGCTTCGGGACAGGGGAGCTGTTTTTT. It codes for CASSFGTGELFF.

The gene calls are TRBV9 and TRBJ2-2; D not resolved. Germline V CDR1 and CDR2: SGDLS, YYNGEE. Deletions cut 5 bases from V and 0 bases from J, with 8 bases between. The CDR3 length is 14 residues. In DNA, the CDR3 is TGTGCCAGCAGAGGCCTATCGAACACCGGGGAGCTGTTTTTT. Amino acids: CASRGLSNTGELFF.

The chain carries TRBV23-1 and TRBJ2-4, with D maybe TRBD1 (5 bases). TRBV23-1 is an ORF; its function is uncertain. V gave up 11 bases and J gave up 5 bases, with 13 bases separating them. The CDR3 length is 12 residues. The CDR3 nucleotides are TGCGCCGCTTCGGCAGGGCAAAACATTCAGTACTTC. This encodes CAASAGQNIQYF.

This clone was detected a few times. Other DNA sequences of this sample code for an identical CDR3. The chain joins TRBV18 to TRBJ1-2, with 7 bases fitting TRBD1. Germline V lookup: CDR1 KGHSH, CDR2 LQKENI. There are 14 residues in the CDR3. V dropped 0 bases and J dropped 4; count of bases not matched to a gene: 2. Here the CDR3 reads CASSPPTGAYGYTF. CDR3 DNA: TGTGCCAGCTCACCACCCACAGGGGCCTATGGCTACACCTTC. Complete variable domain (other parts from reference TRBV18 and TRBJ1-2): NAGVMQNPRHLVRRRGQEARLRCSPMKGHSHVYWYRQLPEEGLKFMVYLQKENIIDESGMPKERFSAEFPKEGPSILRIQQVVRGDSAAYFCASSPPTGAYGYTFGSGTRLTVV.

This sequence joins TRBV11-2 and TRBJ2-1; D gene unclear. This CDR3 contains 14 residues. Trimming took off 0 bases at V and 4 bases at J, with 7 bases between the two ends. Germline loops: CDR1 SGHAT, CDR2 FQNNGV. The CDR3 nucleotides are TGTGCCAGCAGCTTAGATCACTCATACAATGAGCAGTTCTTC. Residues: CASSLDHSYNEQFF.

The genes are TRBV27 and TRBJ2-2; D unclear. Trimming cost V 7 bases and J 1 base, with 19 bases left between them. The germline gives CDR1 MNHEY, CDR2 SMNVEV (reference sequence). The CDR3 covers 17 residues. Here the CDR3 reads CASTSWGTARNTGELFF. The CDR3 coding sequence is TGTGCCAGCACGAGTTGGGGAACAGCCCGGAACACCGGGGAGCTGTTTTTT.

The V and J genes are TRBV7-9 and TRBJ2-1; D is uncertain. The V and J ends lost 2 bases and 9 bases respectively, with 8 bases between them. The germline V gene encodes CDR1 SEHNR and CDR2 FQNEAQ (reference sequence). The CDR3 is 12 amino acids. The CDR3 nucleotides are TGTGCCAGCAGCTTAAGCAGTATTGAGCAGTTCTTC. This codes for CASSLSSIEQFF. Drawing the rest from reference TRBV7-9 and TRBJ2-1, the complete variable domain is DTGVSQNPRHKITKRGQNVTFRCDPISEHNRLYWYRQTLGQGPEFLTYFQNEAQLEKSRLLSDRFSAERPKGSFSTLEIQRTEQGDSAMYLCASSLSSIEQFFGPGTRLTVL.

CDR3 sequence reads: CARGTSSPLHF. For the CDR3, the DNA is TGTGCCAGAGGGACTTCGTCACCCCTCCACTTT. The V and J genes are TRBV6-1 and TRBJ1-6, with a tentative D call TRBD1 (5 bases). The CDR3 is 11 amino acids. V was trimmed by 9 bases and J by 10 bases, leaving 10 bases between them. Germline assignment: CDR1 MNHNS and CDR2 SASEGT.

CDR3 region: CASSLTGGGLQETQYF. CDR3 nucleotide sequence: TGTGCCAGCAGCTTAACGGGAGGGGGCCTCCAAGAGACCCAGTACTTC. The rearrangement joins TRBV7-3 to TRBJ2-5; possibly TRBD1 or TRBD2 for D (7 bases each). The V end was cut by 0 bases, the J end by 1 base, with 12 bases between. This CDR3 is 16 amino acids long. Germline CDR1 reads SGHTA; CDR2 reads FQGTGA.

V and J are TRBV5-4 and TRBJ2-3; TRBD1 matches 7 bases. Germline CDR1 reads SGHNT; CDR2 reads YYREEE (reference sequence). The junction had 3 bases not matched to a gene; V was cut back by 0 bases and J by 5 bases. The CDR3 consists of 14 residues. The CDR3 DNA is TGTGCCAGCAGCTTGGGACAGGGTGAAGATACGCAGTATTTT. It specifies CASSLGQGEDTQYF.

The chain combines TRBV5-4 with TRBJ2-5; 8 bases match TRBD1. Germline V gene data show CDR1 as SGHNT and CDR2 as YYREEE (reference sequence). The CDR3 runs 16 residues. Trimming at V came to 2 bases and at J to 2 bases, leaving 8 bases not matched to a gene. In DNA form, the CDR3 reads TGTGCCAGCAGCTTACGCGACAGGGGTCCACAAGAGACCCAGTACTTC. This sequence encodes CASSLRDRGPQETQYF.

The chain combines TRBV5-1 with TRBJ1-6; D remains unclear. This CDR3 is built from 15 residues. The V gene's germline CDR1 is SGHRS and CDR2 YFSETQ. V was clipped by 0 bases and J by 10 bases, with 14 bases between them. The CDR3 sequence is CASSLAGAGRSPLHF. DNA of the CDR3: TGCGCCAGCAGCTTGGCAGGTGCAGGTCGCTCACCCCTCCACTTT.

The chain couples TRBV30 to TRBJ2-6; D might be TRBD1 (5 bases). The CDR3 consists of 15 residues. V was trimmed by 3 bases and J by 0 bases, leaving 9 bases between them. Germline CDR1 GTSNPN, CDR2 SVGIG (reference sequence). CDR3 coding DNA: TGTGCCTGGAGCCCTAGGGGCTCTGGGGCCAACGTCCTGACTTTC. Its translation is CAWSPRGSGANVLTF.

The chain is built from TRBV5-4 and TRBJ2-3, with a weak D call TRBD1 (6 bases). V was trimmed by 0 bases and J by 6 bases, leaving 11 bases between them. CDR1 and CDR2 from the germline V gene are SGHNT and YYREEE (reference sequence). The CDR3 sequence is 14 residues long. The CDR3 reads CASSLEWGQDTQYF. CDR3 sequence (DNA): TGTGCCAGCAGCTTGGAGTGGGGGCAGGATACGCAGTATTTT.

About this clone itself: A much larger clone differs by one base, so this may be a read error. This chain uses TRBV7-8 with TRBJ2-3; 8 bases align to TRBD2. Losses at the gene ends were 3 bases for V and 1 base for J; bases not matched to a gene: 0. Germline V CDR1 and CDR2: SGHVS, FQNEAQ. The CDR3 has 14 amino acids. The CDR3 coding sequence is TGTGCCAGCAGCTTGACTAGCGGCACAGATACGCAGTATTTT. As protein: CASSLTSGTDTQYF.